This T cell receptor (beta chain) originates from a study of naive and memory T cell subsets. Overnight CMV lysate stimulation of fresh PBMCs defined donor CMV status by CD4+ IFNgamma. Broader study findings: Gini index rose across naive, CM, EM and EMRA in CD4 and CD8. A few larger clonotypes appeared in naive repertoires, especially CD8, possibly memory cells re-expressing CD45RA.

At least ten counts were recorded for this clonotype. The antigen remains undetermined. Both TRBC1 and TRBC2 were covered by a beta constant-region primer of two equimolar oligonucleotides. Ligated cDNA was amplified by four rounds of PCR with nested alpha and beta constant-region primers and SP2. MiXCR, applied by TCRdb to the UMI-ligation and nested PCR reads, yields one record per CDR3 protein. Found here are 130,000 to 150,000 distinct CDR3 sequences, about 23% of them singletons; the top ten hold about 0.11%. Germline CDR1 KGHDR, CDR2 SFDVKD. The CDR3 length is 17 residues. V was shortened by 0 bases and J by 0 bases, with 11 bases between the two germline ends.

The J gene is TRBJ2-1, the V gene TRBV24-1; D unresolved. The sequencing input was naive CD4+ T cells from blood. This TCR came from a human donor in good health. The CDR3 DNA follows: TGTGCCACCAGTGATTTGCATCCGCAAAGCTCCTACAATGAGCAGTTCTTC. It is translated as CATSDLHPQSSYNEQFF.